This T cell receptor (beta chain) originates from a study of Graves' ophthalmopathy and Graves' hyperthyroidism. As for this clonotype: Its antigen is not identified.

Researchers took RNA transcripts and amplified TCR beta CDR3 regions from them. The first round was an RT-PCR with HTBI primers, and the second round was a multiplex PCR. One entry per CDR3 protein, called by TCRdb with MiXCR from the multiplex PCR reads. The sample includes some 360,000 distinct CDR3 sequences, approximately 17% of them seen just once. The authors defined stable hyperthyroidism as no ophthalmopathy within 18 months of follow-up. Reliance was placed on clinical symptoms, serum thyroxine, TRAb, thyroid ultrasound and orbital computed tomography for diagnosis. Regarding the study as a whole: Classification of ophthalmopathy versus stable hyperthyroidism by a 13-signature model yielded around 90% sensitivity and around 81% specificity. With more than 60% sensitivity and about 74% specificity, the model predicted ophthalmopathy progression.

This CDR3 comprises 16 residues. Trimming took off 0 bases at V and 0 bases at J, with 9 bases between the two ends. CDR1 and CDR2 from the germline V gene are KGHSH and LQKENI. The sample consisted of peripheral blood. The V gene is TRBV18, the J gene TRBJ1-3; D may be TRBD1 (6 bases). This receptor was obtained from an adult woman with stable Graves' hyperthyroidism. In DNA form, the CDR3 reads TGTGCCAGCTCACCACCTGGGACACCCTCTGGAAACACCATATATTTT. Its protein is CASSPPGTPSGNTIYF.